This T cell receptor beta chain is from a study of sequential checkpoint blockade in melanoma. Findings and caveats of the study: Rising tumor T-cell fraction and clonality meant about 30 times likelier benefit. Pretreatment TIL clonality tracked with response in the nivolumab-first arm.

Sample treatment: randomized to nivolumab then ipilimumab (arm A) or the reverse (arm B). Assay used: immunoSEQ multiplex PCR; TCRdb lists only in-frame clones, some missing. The table has some 7,000 clones, about 25% seen once. This clone was observed at least ten times. Its target is unknown. J lost 10 bases, V lost 1 base, and 7 bases had no gene match. The CDR3 has 14 residues. Germline loops: CDR1 SGDLS, CDR2 YYNGEE. This material consisted of tumor tissue (inferred from file names), taken from a patient given nivolumab and ipilimumab in sequence. This sequence was found in a human donor with melanoma. The chain recombines TRBV9 with TRBJ2-1, with TRBD2 matching 8 bases. The CDR3 spells CASSVTGGPWEQFF. CDR3 nucleotides: TGTGCCAGCAGCGTAACGGGAGGGCCCTGGGAGCAGTTCTTC.